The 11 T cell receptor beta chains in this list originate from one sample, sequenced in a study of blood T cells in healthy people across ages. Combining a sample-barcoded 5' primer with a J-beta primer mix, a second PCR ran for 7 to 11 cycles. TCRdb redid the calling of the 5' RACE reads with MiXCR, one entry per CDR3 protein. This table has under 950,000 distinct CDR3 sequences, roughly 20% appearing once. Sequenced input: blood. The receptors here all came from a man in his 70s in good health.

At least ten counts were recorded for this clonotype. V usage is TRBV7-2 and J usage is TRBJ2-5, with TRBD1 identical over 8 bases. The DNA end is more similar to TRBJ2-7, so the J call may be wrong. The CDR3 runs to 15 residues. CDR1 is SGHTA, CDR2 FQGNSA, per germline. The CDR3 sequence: CASSLGTGLYNEQYF. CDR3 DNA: TGTGCCAGCAGCTTAGGGACAGGGTTGTATAACGAGCAGTACTTC.

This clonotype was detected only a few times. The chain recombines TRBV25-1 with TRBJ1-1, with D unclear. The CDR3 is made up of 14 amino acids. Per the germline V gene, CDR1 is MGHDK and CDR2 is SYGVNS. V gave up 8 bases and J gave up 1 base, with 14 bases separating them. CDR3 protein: CASGSRWENTEAFF. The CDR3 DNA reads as TGTGCCAGCGGCTCCCGGTGGGAGAACACTGAAGCTTTCTTT.

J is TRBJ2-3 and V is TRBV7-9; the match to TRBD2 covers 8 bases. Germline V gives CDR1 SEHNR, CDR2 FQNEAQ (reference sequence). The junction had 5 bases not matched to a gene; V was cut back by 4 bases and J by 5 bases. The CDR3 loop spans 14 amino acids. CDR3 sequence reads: CASSWTSSVDTQYF. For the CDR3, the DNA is TGTGCCAGCAGCTGGACTAGCTCGGTAGATACGCAGTATTTT.

CDR3 amino acids: CASKNRGGWTGELFF. In nucleotides, the CDR3 is TGTGCCAGCAAAAACAGGGGGGGATGGACCGGGGAGCTGTTTTTT. The V gene is TRBV7-2, the J gene TRBJ2-2, with D possibly TRBD1 on 8 matching bases. CDR3 length: 15 amino acids. Germline lookup yields CDR1 SGHTA and CDR2 FQGNSA. Trimming removed 7 bases at V and 5 bases at J, with 17 bases between.

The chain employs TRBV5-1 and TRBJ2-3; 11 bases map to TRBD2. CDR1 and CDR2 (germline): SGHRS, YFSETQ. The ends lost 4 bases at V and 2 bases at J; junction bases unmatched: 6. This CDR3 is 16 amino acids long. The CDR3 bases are TGCGCCAGCAGCCTTACTAGCGGGGGAGTCACAGATACGCAGTATTTT. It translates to CASSLTSGGVTDTQYF.

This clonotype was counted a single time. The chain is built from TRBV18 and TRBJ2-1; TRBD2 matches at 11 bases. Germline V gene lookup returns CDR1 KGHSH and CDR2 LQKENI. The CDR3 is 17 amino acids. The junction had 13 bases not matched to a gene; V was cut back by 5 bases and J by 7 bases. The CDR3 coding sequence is TGTGCCAGCTCATCCAACAGGGGGTCTAGCGGGAGGAATGAGCAGTTCTTC. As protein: CASSSNRGSSGRNEQFF.

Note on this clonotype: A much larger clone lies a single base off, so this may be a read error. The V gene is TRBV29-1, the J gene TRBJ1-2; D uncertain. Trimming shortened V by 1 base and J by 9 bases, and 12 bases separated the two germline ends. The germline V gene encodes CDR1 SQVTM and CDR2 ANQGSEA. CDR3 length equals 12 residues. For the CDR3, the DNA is TGCAGCGTTGAAGGGAACGAACGTCGCTACACCTTC. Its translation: CSVEGNERRYTF.

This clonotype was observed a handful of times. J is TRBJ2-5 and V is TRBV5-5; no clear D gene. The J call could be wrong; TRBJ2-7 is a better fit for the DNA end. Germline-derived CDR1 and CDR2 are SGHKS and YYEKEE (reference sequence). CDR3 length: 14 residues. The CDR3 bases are TGTGCCAGCAGCCCCGTTACGGCCTCCTACGAGCAGTACGTC. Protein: CASSPVTASYEQYV.

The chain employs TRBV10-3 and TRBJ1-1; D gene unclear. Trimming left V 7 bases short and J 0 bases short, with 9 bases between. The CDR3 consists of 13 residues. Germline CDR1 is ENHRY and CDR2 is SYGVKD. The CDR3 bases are TGTGCCATCAACGGGGTTCTGAACACTGAAGCTTTCTTT. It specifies CAINGVLNTEAFF.

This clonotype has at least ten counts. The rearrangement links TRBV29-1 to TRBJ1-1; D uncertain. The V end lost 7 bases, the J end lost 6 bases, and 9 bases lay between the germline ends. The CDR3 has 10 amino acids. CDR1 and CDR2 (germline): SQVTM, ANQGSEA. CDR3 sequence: CSAWIAEAFF. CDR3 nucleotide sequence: TGCAGCGCGTGGATTGCTGAAGCTTTCTTT.

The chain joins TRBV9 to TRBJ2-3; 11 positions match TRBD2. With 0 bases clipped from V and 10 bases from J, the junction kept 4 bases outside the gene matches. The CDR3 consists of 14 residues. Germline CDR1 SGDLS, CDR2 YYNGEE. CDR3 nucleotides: TGTGCCAGCAGCGTAGGTGGTAGCGGGGGGGCGCAGTATTTT. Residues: CASSVGGSGGAQYF. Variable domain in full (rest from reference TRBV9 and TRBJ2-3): DSGVTQTPKHLITATGQRVTLRCSPRSGDLSVYWYQQSLDQGLQFLIQYYNGEERAKGNILERFSAQQFPDLHSELNLSSLELGDSALYFCASSVGGSGGAQYFGPGTRLTVL.